This paragraph covers one TCR beta chain sequence. This receptor's antigen is unknown. In total, about 650 healthy bone marrow donors made up the cohort. At the time of sampling, every cohort member was nominally healthy, though immune exposures that went unrecorded were likely present. The donor tested CMV seronegative and was one of the 352 seronegative cohort members. A peripheral blood sample was provided by each donor, and peripheral blood mononuclear cells were used for TCR beta sequencing. The Qiagen DNeasy Blood Extraction Kit was used to extract genomic DNA from the blood cell samples. The V and J ends are trimmed by 2 bases and 4 bases, leaving 10 bases between them. The CDR3 has 14 amino acids, counting the end cysteine and phenylalanine. The entry retains the CDR3 DNA only, 42 bases that are in frame from base 1. CDR1 and CDR2 are drawn from the germline V gene: SGHRS, YFSETQ. This entry comes from a study of cytomegalovirus exposure and HLA in healthy donors (dated by TCRdb to about 2017). Concerning the study at large: According to an earlier analysis of 587 of the donors, some 180 million T cells yielded approximately 120 million unique TCR beta sequences and about 300 Gb of sequence data. An early release covering 550 to 650 HLA-typed donors comprised roughly 300 gigabases of sequencing data and around 86 million unique TCR sequences. Of the 398 genotyped donors, about 80% fell in the genetic ancestry cluster associated with self-reported Caucasian donors. The study aimed to test whether signatures of past pathogen exposure could be identified by cataloging public T cell receptors. The study used immunosequencing to profile the T cell repertoires of 670 or so subjects and linked those repertoires to cytomegalovirus serostatus. In addition to the first cohort of around 670 subjects, a separate validation cohort of 120 different subjects was used. The study combined high-throughput TCR immunosequencing, statistical association of individual TCRs with disease status, and machine learning to predict cytomegalovirus infection status. A later analysis re-analyzed previously published TCR beta repertoires from several hundred donors and added high-resolution HLA genotyping to study TCR occurrence patterns. Rather than using new phenotypic data, the later analysis identified candidate immune exposures from TCR beta sequences and from how often those sequences occurred across donors. An earlier analysis of around 580 of the donors used high-throughput TCR beta sequencing to judge whether each TCR beta V gene segment behaved as functional or pseudogenic. Donor age, sex, ethnicity and CMV serostatus were compiled together with the repertoire data. Genome-wide SNP genotypes for about three fifths of the roughly 700 donors were used in a later genetic analysis, which treated that subset as a discovery cohort. Every repertoire in the discovery cohort had been generated on one and the same sequencing platform. HLA typing included class I and class II loci at four-digit resolution. Typing coverage differed by locus: A, B, C, DRB1 and DQB1 were typed in roughly 620-630 donors, DQA1 in 522, DPA1 in approximately 610, and DPB1 in 450 to 490. A handful of DR-DQ haplotypes were handled as single units for association and clustering because linkage in the cohort was strong. Among approximately 370 genotyped donors of the cohort, an average of approximately 240,000 unique TCR beta nucleotide sequences was sequenced per donor, of which 15% to 20% were non-productive. Points the paper makes about the study in general: In a later analysis, about 17,000 TCR beta sequences were associated with specific HLA alleles at a false discovery rate of 0.05. When HLA alleles, especially DR and DQ, strongly co-occurred, attributing TCR associations to individual alleles was difficult. Immune exposure information for the cohort was limited to CMV serostatus. In a later analysis, the rate of TCR association differed among HLA loci, with DRB1 alleles having the most associated TCRs and HLA-C alleles having the fewest. In a later analysis, several top co-occurrence clusters were reported to appear linked to parvovirus B19, influenza, CMV and Epstein-Barr virus. Correlated functional status among segregating V segments might be attributable to linkage disequilibrium, but an unknown experimental factor could not be ruled out. Compared with the 666-donor mean, donors in an Asian-associated ancestry cluster had fewer N-insertions in productive TCRs, according to a later genetic analysis. In this cohort, only TCR beta chains were sequenced, and detectable features were limited by the absence of alpha or paired-chain data. A few of the identified cytomegalovirus-associated TCR beta chains were confirmed in vitro to be specific for cytomegalovirus antigens. Because HLA typing was unavailable for some donors at each locus, only the typed subset was used in association tests. Most CMV-associated TCR beta chains appeared to be HLA-restricted in a later analysis, and the HLA associations seemed to be driven largely by CMV exposure. While some public TCRs were present in many individuals, most TCR sequences turned up only very rarely across donors. Roughly uniform sequencing depth across donors was assumed in presence/absence analyses, although this assumption may not hold. The 87-base-pair reads could not distinguish some IMGT-functional V segments, including TRBV6-2 and TRBV6-3, so those segments were excluded. A later genetic analysis associated a missense DCLRE1C variant with V-gene and J-gene trimming of TCR beta chains, and an independent cohort replicated the association. A group of highly shared sequence variants was considered likely to be a technical artifact of the sequencing pipeline. In the study, around 160 TCR beta chains were listed as associated with cytomegalovirus. In an earlier analysis of over 550 of the donors, most TCR beta V segments were observed in productive rearrangements about 87% or about 30% of the time, broadly matching IMGT annotations. Because counts were too low, roughly 17 rarely observed V segments, including chromosome 9 orphons, were left out of the earlier analysis of roughly 600 of the donors. The classifier was reported to diagnose cytomegalovirus status with high specificity and sensitivity in both the original cohort and the validation cohort. Compared with equally common non-associated chains, HLA-associated TCR beta chains in a later analysis were more clonally expanded and had lower generation probabilities. A further reported finding was that TCR beta sequences accurately predicted the HLA-A and HLA-B alleles for most subjects in the first cohort. It was suggested by the authors that the approach could potentially be generalized to other disease states and immunological phenotypes.

Receptor amplification or capture employed the immunoSEQ multiplex PCR assay. The multiplex PCR relied on a mix of 60 forward primers for TCR Vbeta segments and 13 reverse primers for TCR Jbeta segments. The CDR3 region of rearranged TCR beta genes was amplified from genomic DNA with a multiplex PCR assay. Amplified TCR beta libraries were sequenced as 87-base-pair reads on the Illumina HiSeq System. The original pipeline was this. A later analysis tallied 70 million to 100 million unique TCR beta chains across the approximately 670 repertoires, and about 12 million of those chains were shared by two or more donors. To remove PCR and sequencing errors, raw reads were error-corrected and collapsed into unique sequences using a nearest-neighbor algorithm that merged closely related sequences. V, D and J gene segments were assigned by aligning CDR3 sequences to IMGT reference sequences. Each retained sequence needed at least a six-nucleotide match to both a V gene segment and a J gene segment. Rearrangements were called productive when the CDR3 lacked stop codons and stayed in frame with V and J; all others were non-productive. CDR3 was defined according to IMGT convention as the region running from the second conserved V-encoded cysteine to the conserved J-encoded phenylalanine. The earlier analysis of 500 to 600 of the donors excluded sequences that lacked an unambiguous match to a single V gene segment. In an earlier analysis of around 590 of the donors, a V segment was called functional when productive rearrangements were above 56.7%, and segregating when the standard deviation between donors exceeded 5%. A statistical classification framework was built to diagnose cytomegalovirus status from the catalog of TCR beta chain sequences. A later analysis assigned V and J genes by comparing TCR nucleotide sequences with IMGT/GENE-DB human TR gene sequences. Using the TCRdist pipeline, a later analysis assigned CDR3 sequences along with most-parsimonious VDJ recombination scenarios. In a later analysis, every TCR beta chain was defined by the combination of its CDR3 amino acid sequence and its V-gene family, and reads without a unique V-gene family were dropped. In a later analysis, several hundred highly shared, low-generation-probability nucleotide sequences were removed to address suspected cross-contamination and a sequencing artifact. In a later analysis, a clonal expansion index was calculated for each public chain from normalized within-repertoire ranks of inferred template counts. In a later analysis, generation probabilities were computed using a VDJ recombination model fitted to out-of-frame rearrangements, and the results were checked against IGoR. In a later analysis, hypergeometric tests were used to score TCR-TCR, TCR-HLA and TCR-CMV co-occurrence, with a repertoire-size bias correction applied to TCR pairs. To estimate false discovery rates, a later analysis permuted the HLA or CMV assignments 20 times. In a later analysis, co-occurring TCRs were grouped using DBSCAN, with TCRdist sequence similarity added in when clustering inside HLA-allele-positive subsets. Repertoires with fewer than 30,000 or more than 120,000 public chains, plus five repertoires with anomalous nucleotide sharing, were excluded from co-occurrence clustering. This immuneACCESS table, as held by TCRdb, lists in-frame sequences with V and J called but not all clones. Of the missing ones, under half trace to an unresolved V gene in checked studies; the others have no known cause. That table furnishes V, J and clone size, whereas the DNA furnished D and trimming. The table of this sample itemizes roughly 100,000 clones. The ten largest clones capture about 3.5% of the sample.

Recombination connected TRBV5-1 to TRBJ1-3, with TRBD1 tentatively as D gene (6 bases match). This clonotype was sampled from a man aged 40-50 years in good health and CMV-seronegative. Material for sequencing was PBMCs. The DNA sequence follows: TGCGCCAGCAGCTTAGAGGGACACGGAAACACCATATATTTT. It encodes CASSLEGHGNTIYF.